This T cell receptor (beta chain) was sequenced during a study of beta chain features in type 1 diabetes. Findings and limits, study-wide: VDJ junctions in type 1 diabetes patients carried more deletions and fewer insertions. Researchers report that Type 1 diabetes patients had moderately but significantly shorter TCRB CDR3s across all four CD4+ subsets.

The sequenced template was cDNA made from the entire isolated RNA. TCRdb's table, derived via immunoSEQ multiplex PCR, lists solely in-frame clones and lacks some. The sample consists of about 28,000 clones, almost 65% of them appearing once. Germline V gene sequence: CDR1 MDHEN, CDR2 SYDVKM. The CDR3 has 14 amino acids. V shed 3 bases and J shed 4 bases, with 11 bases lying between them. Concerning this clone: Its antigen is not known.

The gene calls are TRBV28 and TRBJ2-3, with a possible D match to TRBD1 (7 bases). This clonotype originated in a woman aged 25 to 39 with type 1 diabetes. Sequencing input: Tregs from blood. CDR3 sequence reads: CASSFSGGSDTQYF. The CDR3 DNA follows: TGTGCCAGCAGTTTCTCAGGGGGGTCAGATACGCAGTATTTT. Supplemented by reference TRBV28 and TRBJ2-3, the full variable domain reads DVKVTQSSRYLVKRTGEKVFLECVQDMDHENMFWYRQDPGLGLRLIYFSYDVKMKEKGDIPEGYSVSREKKERFSLILESASTNQTSMYLCASSFSGGSDTQYFGPGTRLTVL.